This T cell receptor (beta chain) comes out of a study of blood T cell repertoires in COVID-19. Across the whole study: Sites across the United States, Italy and Spain contributed samples from acute and convalescent COVID-19.

Sequenced by immunoSEQ multiplex PCR; TCRdb stores in-frame clones only, minus some. Here the sample spans about 470,000 clones, roughly 87% being singletons. The CDR3 sequence is 15 residues long. The junction had 7 bases not matched to a gene; V was cut back by 5 bases and J by 2 bases. Germline values: CDR1 ENHRY, CDR2 SYGVKD. Self-reported history from a screening survey and questionnaire set each donor's cohort. V usage is TRBV10-3 and J usage is TRBJ2-3; 7 bases map to TRBD2. The sequenced sample consisted of PBMCs or T cells enriched from blood (not recorded which). The sequence derives from a woman between 18 and 30 years old who had recovered from COVID-19. This CDR3 reads CAISFTAGHTDTQYF. The CDR3 nucleotides read TGTGCCATCAGTTTTACAGCGGGGCACACAGATACGCAGTATTTT.